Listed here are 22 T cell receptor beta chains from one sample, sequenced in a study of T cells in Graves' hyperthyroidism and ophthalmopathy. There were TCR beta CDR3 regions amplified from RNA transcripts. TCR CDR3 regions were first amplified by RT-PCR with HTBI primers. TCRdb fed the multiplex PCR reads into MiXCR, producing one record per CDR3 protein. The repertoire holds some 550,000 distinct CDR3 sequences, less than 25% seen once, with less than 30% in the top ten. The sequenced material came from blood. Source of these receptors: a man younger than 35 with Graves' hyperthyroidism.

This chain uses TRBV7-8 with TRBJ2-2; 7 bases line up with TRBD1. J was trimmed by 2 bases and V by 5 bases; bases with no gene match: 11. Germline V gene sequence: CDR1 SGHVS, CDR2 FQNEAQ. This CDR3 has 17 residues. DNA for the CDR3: TGTGCCAGCAGCCCTTACCCGACAGGGACAAACACCGGGGAGCTGTTTTTT. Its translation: CASSPYPTGTNTGELFF. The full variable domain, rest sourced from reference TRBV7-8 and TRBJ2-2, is GAGVSQSPRYKVAKRGQDVALRCDPISGHVSLFWYQQALGQGPEFLTYFQNEAQLDKSGLPSDRFFAERPEGSVSTLKIQRTQQEDSAVYLCASSPYPTGTNTGELFFGEGSRLTVL.

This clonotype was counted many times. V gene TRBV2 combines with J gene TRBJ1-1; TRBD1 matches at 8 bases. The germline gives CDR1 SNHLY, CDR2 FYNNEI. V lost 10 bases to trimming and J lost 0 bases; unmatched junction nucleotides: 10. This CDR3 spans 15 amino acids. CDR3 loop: CAIPRQGRMNTEAFF. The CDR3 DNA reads TGTGCCATACCACGACAGGGGAGAATGAACACTGAAGCTTTCTTT.

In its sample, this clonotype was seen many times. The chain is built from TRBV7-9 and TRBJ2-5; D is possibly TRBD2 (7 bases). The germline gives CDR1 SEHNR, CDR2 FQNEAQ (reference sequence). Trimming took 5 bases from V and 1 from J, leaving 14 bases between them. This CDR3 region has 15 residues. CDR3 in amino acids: CASSPMAGAQETQYF. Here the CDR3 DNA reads TGTGCCAGCAGCCCAATGGCGGGGGCCCAAGAGACCCAGTACTTC.

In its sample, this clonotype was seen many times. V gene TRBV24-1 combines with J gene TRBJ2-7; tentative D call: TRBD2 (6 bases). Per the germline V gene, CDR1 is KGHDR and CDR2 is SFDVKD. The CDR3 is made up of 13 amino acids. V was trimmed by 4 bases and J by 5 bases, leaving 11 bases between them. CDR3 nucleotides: TGTGCCACCAGTGACGGGCCGGGAGACGAGCAGTACTTC. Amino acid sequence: CATSDGPGDEQYF.

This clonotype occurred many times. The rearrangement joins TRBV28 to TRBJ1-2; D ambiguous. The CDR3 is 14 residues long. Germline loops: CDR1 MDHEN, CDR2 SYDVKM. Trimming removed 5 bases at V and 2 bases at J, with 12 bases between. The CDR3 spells CASSTTRPNYGYTF. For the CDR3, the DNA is TGTGCCAGCAGTACGACTCGGCCGAACTATGGCTACACCTTC.

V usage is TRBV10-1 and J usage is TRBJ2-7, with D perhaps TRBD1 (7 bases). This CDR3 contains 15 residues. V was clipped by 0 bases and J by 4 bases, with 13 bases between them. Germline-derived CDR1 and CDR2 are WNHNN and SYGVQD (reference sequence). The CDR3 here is CASSESWAGQYEQYF. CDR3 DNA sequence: TGCGCCAGCAGTGAGTCCTGGGCGGGACAGTACGAGCAGTACTTC.

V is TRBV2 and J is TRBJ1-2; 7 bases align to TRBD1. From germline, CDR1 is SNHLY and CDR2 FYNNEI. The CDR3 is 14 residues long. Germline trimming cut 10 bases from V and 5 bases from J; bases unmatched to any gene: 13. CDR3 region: CATSPGQPDYGYTF. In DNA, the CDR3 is TGTGCCACCTCTCCGGGACAGCCTGATTATGGCTACACCTTC.

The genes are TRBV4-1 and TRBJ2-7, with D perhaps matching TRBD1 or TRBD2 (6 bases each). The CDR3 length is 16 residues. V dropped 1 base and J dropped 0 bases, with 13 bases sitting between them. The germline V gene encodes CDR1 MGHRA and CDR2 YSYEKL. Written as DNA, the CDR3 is TGCGCCAGCAGCCAAGGCCCGGGGGCGAGCTCCTACGAGCAGTACTTC. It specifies CASSQGPGASSYEQYF.

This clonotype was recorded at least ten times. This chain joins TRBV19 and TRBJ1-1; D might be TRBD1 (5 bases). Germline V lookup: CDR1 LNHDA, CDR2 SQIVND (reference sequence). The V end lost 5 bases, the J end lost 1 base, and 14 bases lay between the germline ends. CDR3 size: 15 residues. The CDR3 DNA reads TGTGCCAGTAGTCCCGAGGGGCGGGGGAACACTGAAGCTTTCTTT. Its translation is CASSPEGRGNTEAFF.

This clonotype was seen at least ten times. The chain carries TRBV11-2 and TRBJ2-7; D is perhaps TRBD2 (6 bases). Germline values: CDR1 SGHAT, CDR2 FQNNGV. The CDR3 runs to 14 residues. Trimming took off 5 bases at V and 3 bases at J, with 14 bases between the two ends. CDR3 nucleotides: TGTGCCAGCAGCCAACCGGACTACTTCTACGAGCAGTACTTC. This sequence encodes CASSQPDYFYEQYF.

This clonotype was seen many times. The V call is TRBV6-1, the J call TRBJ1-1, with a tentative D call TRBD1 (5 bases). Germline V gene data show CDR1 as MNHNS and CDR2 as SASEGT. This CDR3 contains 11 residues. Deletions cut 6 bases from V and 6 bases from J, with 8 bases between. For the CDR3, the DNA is TGTGCCAGCAGCGGGGCTGCTGAAGCTTTCTTT. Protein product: CASSGAAEAFF.

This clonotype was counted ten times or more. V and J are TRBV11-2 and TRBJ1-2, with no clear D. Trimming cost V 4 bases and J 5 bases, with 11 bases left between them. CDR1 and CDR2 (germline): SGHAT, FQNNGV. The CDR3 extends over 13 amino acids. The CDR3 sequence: CASSSIGPYGYTF. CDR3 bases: TGTGCCAGCAGCTCCATCGGACCGTATGGCTACACCTTC. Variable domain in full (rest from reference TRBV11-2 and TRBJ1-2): EAGVAQSPRYKIIEKRQSVAFWCNPISGHATLYWYQQILGQGPKLLIQFQNNGVVDDSQLPKDRFSAERLKGVDSTLKIQPAKLEDSAVYLCASSSIGPYGYTFGSGTRLTVV.

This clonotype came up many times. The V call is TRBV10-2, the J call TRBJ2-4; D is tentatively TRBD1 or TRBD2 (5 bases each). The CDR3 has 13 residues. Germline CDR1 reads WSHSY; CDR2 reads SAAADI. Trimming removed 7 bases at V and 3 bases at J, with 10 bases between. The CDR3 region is CASTTGHKNIQYF. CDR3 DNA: TGCGCCAGCACCACGGGGCACAAAAACATTCAGTACTTC.

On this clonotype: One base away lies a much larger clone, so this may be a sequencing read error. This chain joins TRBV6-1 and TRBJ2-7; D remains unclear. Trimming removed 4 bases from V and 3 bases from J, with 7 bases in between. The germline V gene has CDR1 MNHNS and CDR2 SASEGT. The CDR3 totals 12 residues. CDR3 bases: TGTGCCAGCAGTGGACACTACTACGAGCAGTACTTC. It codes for CASSGHYYEQYF.

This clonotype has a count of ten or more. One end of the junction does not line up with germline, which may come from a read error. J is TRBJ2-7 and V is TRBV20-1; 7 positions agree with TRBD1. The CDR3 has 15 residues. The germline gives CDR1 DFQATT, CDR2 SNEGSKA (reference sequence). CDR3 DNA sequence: TGCAGTGCCAGAGCCCCGGACAGGCCCTCCTACGAGCAGTACTTC. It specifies CSARAPDRPSYEQYF.

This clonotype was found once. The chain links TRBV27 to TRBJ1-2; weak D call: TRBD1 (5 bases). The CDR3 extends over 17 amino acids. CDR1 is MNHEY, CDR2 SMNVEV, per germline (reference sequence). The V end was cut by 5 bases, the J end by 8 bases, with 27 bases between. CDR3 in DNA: TGTGCCAGCAGTAGAAAGGTGGCAGGGCCTTTATCTCGAGGCTACACCTTC. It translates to CASSRKVAGPLSRGYTF.

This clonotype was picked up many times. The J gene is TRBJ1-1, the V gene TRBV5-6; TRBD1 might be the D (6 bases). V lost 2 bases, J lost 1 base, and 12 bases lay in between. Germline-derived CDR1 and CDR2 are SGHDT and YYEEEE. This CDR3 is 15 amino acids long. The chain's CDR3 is CASSLQGFENTEAFF. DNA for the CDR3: TGTGCCAGCAGCTTACAGGGTTTTGAGAACACTGAAGCTTTCTTT.

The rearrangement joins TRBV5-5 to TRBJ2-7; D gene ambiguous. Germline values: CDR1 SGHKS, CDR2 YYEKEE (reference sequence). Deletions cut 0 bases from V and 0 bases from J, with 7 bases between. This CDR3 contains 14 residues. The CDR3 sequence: CASSLAYLSYEQYF. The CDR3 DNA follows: TGTGCCAGCAGCTTGGCCTACCTCTCCTACGAGCAGTACTTC. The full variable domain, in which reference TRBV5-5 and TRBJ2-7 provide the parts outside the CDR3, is DAGVTQSPTHLIKTRGQQVTLRCSPISGHKSVSWYQQVLGQGPQFIFQYYEKEERGRGNFPDRFSARQFPNYSSELNVNALLLGDSALYLCASSLAYLSYEQYFGPGTRLTVT.

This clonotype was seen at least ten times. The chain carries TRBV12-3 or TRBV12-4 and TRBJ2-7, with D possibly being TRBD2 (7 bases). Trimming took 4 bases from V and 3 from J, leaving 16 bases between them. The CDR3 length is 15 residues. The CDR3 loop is CASSSLGRGLYEQYF. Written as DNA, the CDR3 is TGTGCCAGCAGTTCCCTTGGGCGGGGGCTCTACGAGCAGTACTTC.

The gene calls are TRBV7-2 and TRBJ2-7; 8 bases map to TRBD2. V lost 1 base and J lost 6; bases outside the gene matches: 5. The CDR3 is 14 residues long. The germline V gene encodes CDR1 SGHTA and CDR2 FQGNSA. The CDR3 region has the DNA TGTGCCAGCAGCTTAGAAGCGGGAGTCGGCGAGCAGTACTTC. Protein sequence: CASSLEAGVGEQYF.

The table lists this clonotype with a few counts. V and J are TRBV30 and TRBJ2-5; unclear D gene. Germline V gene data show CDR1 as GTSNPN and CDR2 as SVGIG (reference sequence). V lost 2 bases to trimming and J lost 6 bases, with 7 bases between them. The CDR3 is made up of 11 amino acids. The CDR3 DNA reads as TGTGCCTGGAGTACTGACCAGACCCAGTACTTC. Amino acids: CAWSTDQTQYF.

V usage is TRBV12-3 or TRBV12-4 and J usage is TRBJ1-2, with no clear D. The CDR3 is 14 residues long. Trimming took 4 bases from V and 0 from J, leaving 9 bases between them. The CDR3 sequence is CASSSRWTNYGYTF. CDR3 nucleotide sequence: TGTGCCAGCAGTTCTAGGTGGACTAACTATGGCTACACCTTC.